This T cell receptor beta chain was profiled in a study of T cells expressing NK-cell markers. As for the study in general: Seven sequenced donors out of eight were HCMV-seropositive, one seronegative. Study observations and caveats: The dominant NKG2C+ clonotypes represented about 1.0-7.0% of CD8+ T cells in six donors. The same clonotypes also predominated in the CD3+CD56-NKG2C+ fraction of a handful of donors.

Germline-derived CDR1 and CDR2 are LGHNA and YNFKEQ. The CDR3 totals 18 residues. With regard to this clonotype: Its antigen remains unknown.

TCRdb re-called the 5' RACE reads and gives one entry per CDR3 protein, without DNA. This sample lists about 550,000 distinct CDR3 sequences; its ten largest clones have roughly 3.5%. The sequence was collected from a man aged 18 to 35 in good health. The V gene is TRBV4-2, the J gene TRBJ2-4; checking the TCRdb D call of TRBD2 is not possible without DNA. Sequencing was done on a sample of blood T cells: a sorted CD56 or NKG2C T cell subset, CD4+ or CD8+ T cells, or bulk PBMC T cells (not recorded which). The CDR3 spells CASSPTGSSAVAKNIQYF.